The entry below describes one TCR beta chain. The record originates from a study of blood T cell repertoires in COVID-19. Overall study context: The study drew acute and convalescent COVID-19 samples from the United States, Italy and Spain. The analysed material was cDNA or gDNA that came from T cells, B-cell-depleted T cells, or PBMCs.

Per the study methods: Researchers report that nucleated cell counts were estimated from reference gene primer amplification. The assay was immunoSEQ multiplex PCR, and TCRdb's table has in-frame clones only and misses some. For V, J and clone size, that table is used; D and trimming come from the DNA. Among 35,000 to 45,000 clones listed, approximately 78% were seen once. V shed 2 bases and J shed 2 bases, with 11 bases lying between them. Germline-derived CDR1 and CDR2 are SGDLS and YYNGEE. The CDR3 runs to 14 residues. The J gene is TRBJ2-7, the V gene TRBV9; maybe TRBD1 (6 bases). Sequences were obtained from peripheral blood. The sequence derives from a man in his 70s with acute or convalescent COVID-19. This CDR3 reads CASSVQGRPYEQYF. The CDR3 nucleotides are TGTGCCAGCAGCGTTCAGGGGCGGCCCTACGAGCAGTACTTC.